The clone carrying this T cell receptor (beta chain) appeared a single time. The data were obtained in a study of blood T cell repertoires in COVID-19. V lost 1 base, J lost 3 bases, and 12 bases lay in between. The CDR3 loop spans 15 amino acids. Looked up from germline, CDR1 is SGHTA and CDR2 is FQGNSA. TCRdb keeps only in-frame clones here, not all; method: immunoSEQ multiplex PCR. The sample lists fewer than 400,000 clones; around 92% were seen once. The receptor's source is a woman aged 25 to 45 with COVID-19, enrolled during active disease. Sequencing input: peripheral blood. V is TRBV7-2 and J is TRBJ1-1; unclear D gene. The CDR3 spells CASSLVSSRDTEAFF. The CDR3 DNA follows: TGTGCCAGCAGCTTAGTTTCTAGTCGCGACACTGAAGCTTTCTTT.